These 12 T cell receptor beta chains were all obtained from the same sample, sequenced in a study of spatial heterogeneity in lung cancer. TCRdb ran MiXCR on the 5' RACE reads and lists one entry per CDR3 protein. The sample lists 11,000 to 15,000 distinct CDR3 sequences; 10% were seen once. The sample's time point: sample taken at primary tumor resection. Unsorted samples of tumor, nontumor lung or frozen PBMC had their whole RNA sequenced. Sequencing used PBMCs, obtained at surgery. The receptors derive from a male donor with early-stage non-small cell lung cancer.

Many counts were recorded for this clonotype. The genes are TRBV28 and TRBJ2-1, with 9 bases fitting TRBD2. From germline, CDR1 is MDHEN and CDR2 SYDVKM. The J segment lost 8 bases and the V segment lost 7 bases, leaving 12 bases of the junction unmatched. The CDR3 covers 15 residues. CDR3 coding DNA: TGTGCCAGCAATCGATATAGCGGGAGAAAAGATGAGCAGTTCTTC. Translation: CASNRYSGRKDEQFF.

The rearrangement links TRBV4-2 to TRBJ2-1, with TRBD2 identical over 8 bases. The germline gives CDR1 LGHNA, CDR2 YNFKEQ. J lost 5 bases, V lost 2 bases, and 8 bases had no gene match. This CDR3 region has 16 residues. The CDR3 coding sequence is TGTGCCAGCAGCCAAATATCAGCGGGAGTGCACAATGAGCAGTTCTTC. It encodes CASSQISAGVHNEQFF.

This chain links TRBV15 with TRBJ1-4; 7 bases are shared with TRBD1. From germline, CDR1 is LNHNV and CDR2 YYDKDF (reference sequence). The CDR3 totals 14 residues. The trim removed 3 bases at V and 3 bases at J, leaving 1 base unmatched. The CDR3 is CATSRGTANEKLFF. CDR3 sequence (DNA): TGTGCCACCAGCAGGGGGACAGCTAATGAAAAACTGTTTTTT. Variable domain in full (rest from reference TRBV15 and TRBJ1-4): DAMVIQNPRYQVTQFGKPVTLSCSQTLNHNVMYWYQQKSSQAPKLLFHYYDKDFNNEADTPDNFQSRRPNTSFCFLDIRSPGLGDTAMYLCATSRGTANEKLFFGSGTQLSVL.

This clonotype was seen many times. The chain carries TRBV18 and TRBJ2-1; D is uncertain. This CDR3 has 15 residues. Deletions cut 6 bases from V and 0 bases from J, with 12 bases between. The V gene's germline CDR1 is KGHSH and CDR2 LQKENI. This CDR3 is CASSPPVDSYNEQFF. CDR3 in DNA: TGTGCCAGCTCCCCGCCGGTCGACTCCTACAATGAGCAGTTCTTC.

This clonotype was seen at least ten times. The J gene is TRBJ2-5, the V gene TRBV15, with D possibly being TRBD1 (5 bases). The CDR3 loop spans 15 amino acids. Trimming removed 0 bases at V and 1 base at J, with 9 bases between. The germline V gene encodes CDR1 LNHNV and CDR2 YYDKDF (reference sequence). The CDR3 DNA reads as TGTGCCACCAGCAGAGATCGACAGTTCCAAGAGACCCAGTACTTC. Amino acid sequence: CATSRDRQFQETQYF.

This clonotype was counted only a few times. The chain has TRBV29-1 and TRBJ2-5; 7 nucleotides align to TRBD1. The CDR3 is made up of 13 amino acids. In germline, CDR1 is SQVTM, CDR2 ANQGSEA. V shed 7 bases, J shed 4 bases, and the junction held 9 bases outside the gene matches. The CDR3 loop reads CSGYRGRSETQYF. For the CDR3, the DNA is TGCAGCGGATACAGGGGAAGGTCAGAGACCCAGTACTTC.

This clonotype was found many times. The V and J genes are TRBV20-1 and TRBJ2-2; 8 bases are shared with TRBD1. CDR1 is DFQATT, CDR2 SNEGSKA, per germline (reference sequence). Trimming cost V 4 bases and J 1 base; bases outside gene matches: 2. The CDR3 loop spans 14 amino acids. CDR3 bases: TGCAGTGCTAAAACAGGGGGGAACACCGGGGAGCTGTTTTTT. Encoded protein: CSAKTGGNTGELFF.

There are many counts of this clonotype. This chain joins TRBV29-1 and TRBJ2-3; D may be TRBD1 or TRBD2 (7 bases each). The CDR3 sequence is 15 residues long. Per the germline V gene, CDR1 is SQVTM and CDR2 is ANQGSEA. Trimming removed 5 bases at V and 5 bases at J, with 20 bases between. CDR3 sequence: CSVLLRQGGLDTQYF. As DNA, the CDR3 is TGCAGCGTTCTGCTTCGACAGGGAGGGTTAGATACGCAGTATTTT.

In this sample, this clonotype turned up many times. The chain carries TRBV20-1 and TRBJ2-1, with TRBD2 as a possible D gene (5 bases). The germline gives CDR1 DFQATT, CDR2 SNEGSKA (reference sequence). This CDR3 comprises 12 residues. V lost 4 bases, J lost 4 bases, and 8 bases lay in between. The CDR3 sequence: CSAKRLYNEQFF. The DNA of the CDR3 is TGCAGTGCTAAGCGGCTGTACAATGAGCAGTTCTTC.

This clonotype showed up many times. This chain uses TRBV4-1 with TRBJ2-3; 14 nucleotides agree with TRBD2. Losses at the gene ends were 3 bases for V and 4 bases for J; bases not matched to a gene: 6. CDR1 is MGHRA and CDR2 is YSYEKL in the germline V gene. This CDR3 contains 17 residues. The DNA for the CDR3 is TGCGCCAGCAGCCACACGATGACTAGCGGGAGGGCAGATACGCAGTATTTT. Its protein is CASSHTMTSGRADTQYF.

This clonotype occurred many times. The chain links TRBV28 to TRBJ2-3; 9 bases are a match to TRBD2. The germline V gene has CDR1 MDHEN and CDR2 SYDVKM. V was pared by 4 bases and J by 1 base, with 6 bases of the junction left unmatched. The CDR3 has 16 amino acids. CDR3 DNA: TGTGCCAGCAGTTCGACTAGCGGAAGAGGCACAGATACGCAGTATTTT. Protein: CASSSTSGRGTDTQYF.

By its share, this clonotype is medium-sized. This chain's CDR3 is CASSRLGTGSEAFF. In DNA, the CDR3 is TGTGCCAGCAGCCGCCTTGGGACAGGGAGTGAAGCTTTCTTT. The chain combines TRBV6-6 with TRBJ1-1; 9 nucleotides line up with TRBD1. Losses at the gene ends were 6 bases for V and 7 bases for J; bases not matched to a gene: 9. This CDR3 comprises 14 residues. CDR1 MNHNY and CDR2 SVGAGI come from the germline V gene (reference sequence).